The text below deals with one TCR beta chain. The method was immunoSEQ multiplex PCR; TCRdb's version includes in-frame clones alone and lacks a portion of them. The table shows tens of thousands of clones, with 75% to 90% occurring only once. The source of the sample is a study of OX40 agonist ivuxolimab in advanced cancers. This TCR derives from an adult with an advanced solid tumor such as melanoma, head and neck, liver or kidney cancer. The material was CD4+ or CD8+ T cells sorted from blood, obtained in a trial of the OX40 agonist ivuxolimab.

In DNA form, the CDR3 reads TGTGCCAGCAGCCGACCTGGGCCCGGCTACACCTTC. Its translation is CASSRPGPGYTF. V and J are TRBV28 and TRBJ1-2; D gene ambiguous. The germline CDR1 and CDR2 sequences are MDHEN and SYDVKM. The V end was cut by 6 bases, the J end by 8 bases, with 13 bases between. CDR3 length: 12 amino acids.